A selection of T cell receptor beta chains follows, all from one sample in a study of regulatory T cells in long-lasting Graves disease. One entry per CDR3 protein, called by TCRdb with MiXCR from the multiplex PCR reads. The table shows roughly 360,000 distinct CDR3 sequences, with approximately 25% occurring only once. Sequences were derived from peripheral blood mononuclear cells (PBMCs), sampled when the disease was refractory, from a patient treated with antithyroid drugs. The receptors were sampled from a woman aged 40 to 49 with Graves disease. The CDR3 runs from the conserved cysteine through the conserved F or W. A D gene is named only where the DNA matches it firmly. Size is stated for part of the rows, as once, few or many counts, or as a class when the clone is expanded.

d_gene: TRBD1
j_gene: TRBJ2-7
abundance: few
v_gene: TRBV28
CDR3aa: CASSSYRTGATTGEQYF
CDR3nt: TGTGCCAGCAGTTCCTATCGGACAGGGGCGACGACAGGCGAGCAGTACTTC

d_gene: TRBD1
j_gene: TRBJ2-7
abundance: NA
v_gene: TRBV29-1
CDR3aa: CSVDGTGSYEQYF
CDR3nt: TGCAGCGTTGATGGGACAGGCTCCTACGAGCAGTACTTC

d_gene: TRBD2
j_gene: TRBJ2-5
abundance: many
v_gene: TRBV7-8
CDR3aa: CASTRLRLADQETQYF
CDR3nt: TGTGCCAGTACCAGGCTAAGACTAGCGGATCAAGAGACCCAGTACTTC

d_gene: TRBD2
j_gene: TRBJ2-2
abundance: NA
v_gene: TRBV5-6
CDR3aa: CASSFPGLAGGPVTGELFF
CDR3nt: TGTGCCAGCAGCTTTCCGGGACTAGCGGGAGGGCCAGTCACCGGGGAGCTGTTTTTT

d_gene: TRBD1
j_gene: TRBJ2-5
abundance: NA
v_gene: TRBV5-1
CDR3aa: CASSPRTGLETQCF
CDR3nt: TGCGCCAGCAGCCCTCGGACAGGTTTAGAGACCCAGTGCTTC

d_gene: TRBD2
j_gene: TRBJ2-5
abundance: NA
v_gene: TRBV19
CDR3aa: CASSPGGGYQEAQYF
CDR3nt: TGTGCCAGTAGTCCGGGGGGAGGATACCAAGAGGCCCAGTACTTC

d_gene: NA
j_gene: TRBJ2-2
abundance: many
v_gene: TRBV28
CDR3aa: CASSLAVLGAVDTGELFF
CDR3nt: TGTGCCAGCAGTTTGGCGGTCCTAGGAGCCGTTGACACCGGGGAGCTGTTTTTT

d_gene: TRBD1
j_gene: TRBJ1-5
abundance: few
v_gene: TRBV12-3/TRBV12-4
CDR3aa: CASSWEGANQPQHF
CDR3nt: TGTGCCAGCAGTTGGGAGGGGGCTAATCAGCCCCAGCATTTT

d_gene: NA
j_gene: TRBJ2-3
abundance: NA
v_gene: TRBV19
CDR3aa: CASRSVGTDTQYF
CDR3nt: TGTGCCAGTAGATCGGTAGGCACAGATACGCAGTATTTT

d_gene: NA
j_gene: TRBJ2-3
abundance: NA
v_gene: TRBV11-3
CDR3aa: CASSFGITDTQYF
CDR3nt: TGTGCCAGCAGCTTCGGGATCACAGATACGCAGTATTTT

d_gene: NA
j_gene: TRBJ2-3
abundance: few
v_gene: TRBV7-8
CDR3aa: CASSTKPPRFGSNTDTQYF
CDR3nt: TGTGCCAGCAGCACAAAACCCCCAAGATTTGGGTCCAACACAGATACGCAGTATTTT

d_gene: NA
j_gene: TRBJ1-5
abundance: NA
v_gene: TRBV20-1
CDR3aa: CSARPPSSVNQPQHF
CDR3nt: TGCAGTGCTAGACCTCCGAGCAGCGTCAATCAGCCCCAGCATTTT